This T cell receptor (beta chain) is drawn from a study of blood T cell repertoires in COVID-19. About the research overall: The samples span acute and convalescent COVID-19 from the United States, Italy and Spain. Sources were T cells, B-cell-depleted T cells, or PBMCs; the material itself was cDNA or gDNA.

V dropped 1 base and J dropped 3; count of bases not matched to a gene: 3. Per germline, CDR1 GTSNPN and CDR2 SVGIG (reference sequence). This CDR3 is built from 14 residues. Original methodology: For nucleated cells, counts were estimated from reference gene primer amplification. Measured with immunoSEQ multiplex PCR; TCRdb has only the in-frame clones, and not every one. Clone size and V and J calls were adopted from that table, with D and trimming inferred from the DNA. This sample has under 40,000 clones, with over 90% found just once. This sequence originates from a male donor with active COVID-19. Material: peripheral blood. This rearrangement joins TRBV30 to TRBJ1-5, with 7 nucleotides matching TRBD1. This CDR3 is CAWSGTGINQPQHF. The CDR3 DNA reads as TGTGCCTGGAGTGGGACAGGCATCAATCAGCCCCAGCATTTT.